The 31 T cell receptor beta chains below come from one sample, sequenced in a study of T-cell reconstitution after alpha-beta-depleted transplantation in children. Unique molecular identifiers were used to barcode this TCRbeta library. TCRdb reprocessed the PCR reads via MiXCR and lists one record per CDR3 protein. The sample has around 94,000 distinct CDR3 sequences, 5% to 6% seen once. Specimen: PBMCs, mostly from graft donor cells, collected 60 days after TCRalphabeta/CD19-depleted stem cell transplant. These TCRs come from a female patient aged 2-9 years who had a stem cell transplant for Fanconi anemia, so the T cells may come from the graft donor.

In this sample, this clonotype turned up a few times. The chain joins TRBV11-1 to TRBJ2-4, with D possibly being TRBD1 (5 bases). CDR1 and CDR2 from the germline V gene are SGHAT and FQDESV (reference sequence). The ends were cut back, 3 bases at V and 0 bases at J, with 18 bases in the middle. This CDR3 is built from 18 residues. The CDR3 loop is CASSFATGSQLAKNIQYF. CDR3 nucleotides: TGTGCCAGCAGCTTTGCAACAGGTTCTCAACTAGCCAAAAACATTCAGTACTTC. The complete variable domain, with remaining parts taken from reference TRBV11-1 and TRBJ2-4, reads EAEVAQSPRYKITEKSQAVAFWCDPISGHATLYWYRQILGQGPELLVQFQDESVVDDSQLPKDRFSAERLKGVDSTLKIQPAELGDSAMYLCASSFATGSQLAKNIQYFGAGTRLSVL.

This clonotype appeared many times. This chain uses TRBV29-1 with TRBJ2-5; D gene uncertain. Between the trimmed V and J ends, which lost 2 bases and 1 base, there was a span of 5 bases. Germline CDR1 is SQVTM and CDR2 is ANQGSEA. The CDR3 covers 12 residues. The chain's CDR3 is CSVERLQETQYF. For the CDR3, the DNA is TGCAGCGTTGAAAGACTCCAAGAGACCCAGTACTTC. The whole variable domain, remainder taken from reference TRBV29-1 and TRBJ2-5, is SAVISQKPSRDICQRGTSLTIQCQVDSQVTMMFWYRQQPGQSLTLIATANQGSEATYESGFVIDKFPISRPNLTFSTLTVSNMSPEDSSIYLCSVERLQETQYFGPGTRLLVL.

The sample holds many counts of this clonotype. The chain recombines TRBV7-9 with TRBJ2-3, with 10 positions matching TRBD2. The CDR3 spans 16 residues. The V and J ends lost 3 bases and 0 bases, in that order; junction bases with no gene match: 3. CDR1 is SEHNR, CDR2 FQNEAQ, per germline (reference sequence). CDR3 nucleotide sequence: TGTGCCAGCAGCTTCGGGACTAGCGCGAGCACAGATACGCAGTATTTT. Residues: CASSFGTSASTDTQYF.

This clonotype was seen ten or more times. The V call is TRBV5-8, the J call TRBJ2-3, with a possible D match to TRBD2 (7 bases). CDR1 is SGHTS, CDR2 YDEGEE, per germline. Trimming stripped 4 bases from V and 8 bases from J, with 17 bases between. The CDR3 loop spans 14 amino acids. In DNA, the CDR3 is TGTGCCAGCAGCCCCGGTCCCGGGGGGCGTACGCAGTATTTT. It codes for CASSPGPGGRTQYF.

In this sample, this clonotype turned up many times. The CDR3 is CASSYRTGFTDTQYF. The CDR3 DNA sequence: TGTGCCAGCAGCTATCGGACAGGATTCACAGATACGCAGTATTTT. The gene calls are TRBV3-1 and TRBJ2-3; the match to TRBD1 covers 7 bases. The CDR3 is 15 residues long. V dropped 5 bases and J dropped 2; count of bases not matched to a gene: 7. CDR1 is LGHDT, CDR2 YNNKEL, per germline (reference sequence).

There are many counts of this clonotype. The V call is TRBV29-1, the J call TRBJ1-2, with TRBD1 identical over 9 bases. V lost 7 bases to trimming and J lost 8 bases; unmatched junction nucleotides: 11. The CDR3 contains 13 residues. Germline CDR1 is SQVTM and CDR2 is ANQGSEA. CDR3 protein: CSAQEQGAGGYTF. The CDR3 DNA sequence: TGCAGCGCTCAGGAACAGGGGGCTGGAGGCTACACCTTC.

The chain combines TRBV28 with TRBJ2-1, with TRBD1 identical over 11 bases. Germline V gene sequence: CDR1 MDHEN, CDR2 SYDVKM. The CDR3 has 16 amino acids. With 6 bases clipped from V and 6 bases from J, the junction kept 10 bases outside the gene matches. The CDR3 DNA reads TGTGCCAGCAGCACACGCCGGGACAGGGGGGCCAATGAGCAGTTCTTC. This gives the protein CASSTRRDRGANEQFF.

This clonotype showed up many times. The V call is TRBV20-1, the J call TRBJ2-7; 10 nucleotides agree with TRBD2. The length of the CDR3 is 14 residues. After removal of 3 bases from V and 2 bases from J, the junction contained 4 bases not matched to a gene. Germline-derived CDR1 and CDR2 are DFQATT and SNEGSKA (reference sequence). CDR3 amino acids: CSASSGGLTYEQYF. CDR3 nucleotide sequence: TGCAGTGCTAGTAGCGGGGGGCTTACCTACGAGCAGTACTTC.

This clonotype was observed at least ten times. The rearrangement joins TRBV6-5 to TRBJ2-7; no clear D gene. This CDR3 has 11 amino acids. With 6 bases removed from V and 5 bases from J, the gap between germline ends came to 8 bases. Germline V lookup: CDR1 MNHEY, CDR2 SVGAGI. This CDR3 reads CASRRTDEQYF. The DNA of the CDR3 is TGTGCCAGCAGGAGAACAGACGAGCAGTACTTC.

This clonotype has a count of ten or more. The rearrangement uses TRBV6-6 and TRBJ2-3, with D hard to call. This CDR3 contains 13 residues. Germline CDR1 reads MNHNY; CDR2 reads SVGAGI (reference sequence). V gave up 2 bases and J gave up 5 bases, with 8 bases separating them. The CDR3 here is CASSYLLGDTQYF. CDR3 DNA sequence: TGTGCCAGCAGTTACCTCCTAGGAGATACGCAGTATTTT.

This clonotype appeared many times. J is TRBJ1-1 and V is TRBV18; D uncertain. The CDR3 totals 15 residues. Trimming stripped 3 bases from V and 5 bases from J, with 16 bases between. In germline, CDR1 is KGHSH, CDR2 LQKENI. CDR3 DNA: TGTGCCAGCTCACCCAATCGGAGGACCGCTACTGAAGCTTTCTTT. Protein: CASSPNRRTATEAFF.

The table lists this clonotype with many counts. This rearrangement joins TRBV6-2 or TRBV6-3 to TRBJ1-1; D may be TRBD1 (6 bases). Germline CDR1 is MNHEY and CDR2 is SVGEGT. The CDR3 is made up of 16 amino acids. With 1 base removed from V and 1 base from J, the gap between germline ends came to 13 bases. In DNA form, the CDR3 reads TGTGCCAGCAGTTACTTACAGGGACACCAGAACACTGAAGCTTTCTTT. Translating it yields CASSYLQGHQNTEAFF.

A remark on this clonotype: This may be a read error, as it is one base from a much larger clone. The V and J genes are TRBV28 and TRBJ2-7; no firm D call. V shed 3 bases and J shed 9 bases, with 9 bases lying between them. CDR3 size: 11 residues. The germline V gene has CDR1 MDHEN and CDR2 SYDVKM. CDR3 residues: CASSFRLGQYF. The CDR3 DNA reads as TGTGCCAGCAGTTTCAGGTTGGGGCAGTACTTC.

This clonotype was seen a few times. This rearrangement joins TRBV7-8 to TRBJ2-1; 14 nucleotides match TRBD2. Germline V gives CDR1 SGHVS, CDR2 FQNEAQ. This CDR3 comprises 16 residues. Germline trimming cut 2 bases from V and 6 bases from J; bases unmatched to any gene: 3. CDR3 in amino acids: CASSLRTSGGTNEQFF. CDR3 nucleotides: TGTGCCAGCAGCTTACGGACTAGCGGGGGGACCAATGAGCAGTTCTTC.

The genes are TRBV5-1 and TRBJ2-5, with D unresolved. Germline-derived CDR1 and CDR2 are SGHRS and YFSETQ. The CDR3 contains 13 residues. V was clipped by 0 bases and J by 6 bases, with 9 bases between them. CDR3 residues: CASSLAKYQTQYF. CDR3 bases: TGCGCCAGCAGCTTGGCCAAGTATCAGACCCAGTACTTC. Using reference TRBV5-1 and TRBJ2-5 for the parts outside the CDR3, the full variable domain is KAGVTQTPRYLIKTRGQQVTLSCSPISGHRSVSWYQQTPGQGLQFLFEYFSETQRNKGNFPGRFSGRQFSNSRSEMNVSTLELGDSALYLCASSLAKYQTQYFGPGTRLLVL.

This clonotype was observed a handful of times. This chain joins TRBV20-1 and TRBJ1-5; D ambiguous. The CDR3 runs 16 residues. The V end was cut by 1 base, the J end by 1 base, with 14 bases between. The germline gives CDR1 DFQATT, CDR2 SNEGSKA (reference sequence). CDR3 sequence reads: CSARVGGGESNQPQHF. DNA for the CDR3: TGCAGTGCTAGAGTGGGTGGCGGGGAAAGCAATCAGCCCCAGCATTTT.

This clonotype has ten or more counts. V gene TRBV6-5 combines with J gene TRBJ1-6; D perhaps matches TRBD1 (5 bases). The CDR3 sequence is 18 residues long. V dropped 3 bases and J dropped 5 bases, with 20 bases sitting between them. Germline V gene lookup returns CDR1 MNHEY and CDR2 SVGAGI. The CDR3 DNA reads TGTGCCAGCAGTTATCACGTCGAGAGGGGACGGCATAATTCACCCCTCCACTTT. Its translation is CASSYHVERGRHNSPLHF.

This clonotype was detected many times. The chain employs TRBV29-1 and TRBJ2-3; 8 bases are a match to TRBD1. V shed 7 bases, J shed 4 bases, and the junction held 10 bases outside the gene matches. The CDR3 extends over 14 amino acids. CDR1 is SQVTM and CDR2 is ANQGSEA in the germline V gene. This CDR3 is CSGVTGALADTQYF. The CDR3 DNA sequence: TGCAGCGGAGTGACAGGGGCCTTGGCAGATACGCAGTATTTT.

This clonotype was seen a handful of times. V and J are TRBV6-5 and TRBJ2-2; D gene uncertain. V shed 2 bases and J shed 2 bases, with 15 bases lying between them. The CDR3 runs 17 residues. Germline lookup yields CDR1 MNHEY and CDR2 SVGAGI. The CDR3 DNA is TGTGCCAGCAGTTACGAGGTGGCTTTTCCCAACACCGGGGAGCTGTTTTTT. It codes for CASSYEVAFPNTGELFF.

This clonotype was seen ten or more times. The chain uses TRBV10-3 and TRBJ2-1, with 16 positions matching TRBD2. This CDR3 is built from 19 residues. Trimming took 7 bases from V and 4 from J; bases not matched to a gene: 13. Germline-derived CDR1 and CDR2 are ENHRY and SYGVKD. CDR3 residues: CAITAGLAGGVFSYNEQFF. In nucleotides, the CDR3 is TGTGCCATCACCGCGGGACTAGCGGGGGGGGTCTTCTCATACAATGAGCAGTTCTTC.

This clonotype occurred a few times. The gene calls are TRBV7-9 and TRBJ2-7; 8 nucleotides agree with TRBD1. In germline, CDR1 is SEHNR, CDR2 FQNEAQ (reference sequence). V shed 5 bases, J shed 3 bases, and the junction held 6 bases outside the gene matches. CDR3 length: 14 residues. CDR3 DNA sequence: TGTGCCAGCAGCCTCGGACAGGGCGTCTACGAGCAGTACTTC. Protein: CASSLGQGVYEQYF.

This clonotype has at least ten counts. The CDR3 region is CASSQERTDTGELFF. The CDR3 DNA follows: TGTGCCAGCAGCCAAGAGAGGACAGACACCGGGGAGCTGTTTTTT. The V and J genes are TRBV4-2 and TRBJ2-2, with D possibly being TRBD1 (6 bases). CDR1 and CDR2 from the germline V gene are LGHNA and YNFKEQ. V shed 0 bases and J shed 3 bases, with 8 bases lying between them. This CDR3 contains 15 residues.

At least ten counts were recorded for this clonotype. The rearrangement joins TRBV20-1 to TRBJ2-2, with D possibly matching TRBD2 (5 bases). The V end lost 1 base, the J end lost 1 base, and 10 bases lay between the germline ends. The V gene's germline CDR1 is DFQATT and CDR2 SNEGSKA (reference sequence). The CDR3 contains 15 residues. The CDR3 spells CSARGLAGNTGELFF. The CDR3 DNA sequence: TGCAGTGCTAGAGGGCTAGCAGGGAACACCGGGGAGCTGTTTTTT.

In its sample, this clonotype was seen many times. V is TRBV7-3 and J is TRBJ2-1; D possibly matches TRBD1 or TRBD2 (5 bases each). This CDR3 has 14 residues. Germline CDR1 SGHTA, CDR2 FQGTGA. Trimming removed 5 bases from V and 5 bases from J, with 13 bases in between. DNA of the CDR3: TGTGCCAGCAGCCTCCGGTTGGGGGACAATGAGCAGTTCTTC. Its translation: CASSLRLGDNEQFF.

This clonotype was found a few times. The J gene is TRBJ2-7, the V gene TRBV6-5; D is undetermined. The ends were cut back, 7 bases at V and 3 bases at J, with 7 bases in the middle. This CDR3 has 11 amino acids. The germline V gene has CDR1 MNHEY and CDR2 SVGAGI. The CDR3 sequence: CASKRDYEQYF. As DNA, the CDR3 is TGTGCCAGCAAGAGAGACTACGAGCAGTACTTC.

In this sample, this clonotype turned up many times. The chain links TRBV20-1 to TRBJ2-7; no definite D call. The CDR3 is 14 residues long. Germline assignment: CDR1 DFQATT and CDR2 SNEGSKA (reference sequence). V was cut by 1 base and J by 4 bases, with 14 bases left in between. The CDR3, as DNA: TGCAGTGCTAGAGGCTCCGAACAGATTTACGAGCAGTACTTC. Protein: CSARGSEQIYEQYF.

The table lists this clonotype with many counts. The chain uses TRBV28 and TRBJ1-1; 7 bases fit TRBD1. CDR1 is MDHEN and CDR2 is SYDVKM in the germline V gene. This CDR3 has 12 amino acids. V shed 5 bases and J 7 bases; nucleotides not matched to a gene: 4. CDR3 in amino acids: CASSPGGYEAFF. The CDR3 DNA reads TGTGCCAGCAGTCCAGGGGGTTATGAAGCTTTCTTT.

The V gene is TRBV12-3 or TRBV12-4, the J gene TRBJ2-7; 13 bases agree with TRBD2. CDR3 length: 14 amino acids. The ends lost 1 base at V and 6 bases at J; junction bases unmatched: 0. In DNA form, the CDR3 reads TGTGCCAGCAGTTTAGGACTAGCGGGAGGCGAGCAGTACTTC. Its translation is CASSLGLAGGEQYF.

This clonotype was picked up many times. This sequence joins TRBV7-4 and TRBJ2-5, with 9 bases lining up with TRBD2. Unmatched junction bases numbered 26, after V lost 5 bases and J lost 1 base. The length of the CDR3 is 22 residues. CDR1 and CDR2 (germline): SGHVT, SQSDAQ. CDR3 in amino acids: CASSPKRFGGGATGGTQETQYF. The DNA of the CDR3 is TGTGCCAGCAGCCCCAAGAGATTTGGCGGGGGGGCAACCGGGGGTACCCAAGAGACCCAGTACTTC. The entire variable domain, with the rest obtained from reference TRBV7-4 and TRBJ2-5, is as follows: GAGVSQSPRYKVAKRGRDVALRCDSISGHVTLYWYRQTLGQGSEVLTYSQSDAQRDKSGRPSGRFSAERPERSVSTLKIQRTEQGDSAVYLCASSPKRFGGGATGGTQETQYFGPGTRLLVL.

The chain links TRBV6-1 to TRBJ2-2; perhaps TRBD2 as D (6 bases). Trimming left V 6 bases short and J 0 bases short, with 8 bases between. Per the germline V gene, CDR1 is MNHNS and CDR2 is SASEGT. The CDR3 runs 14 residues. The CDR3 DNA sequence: TGTGCCAGCAGACGACTAGCGAACACCGGGGAGCTGTTTTTT. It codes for CASRRLANTGELFF.

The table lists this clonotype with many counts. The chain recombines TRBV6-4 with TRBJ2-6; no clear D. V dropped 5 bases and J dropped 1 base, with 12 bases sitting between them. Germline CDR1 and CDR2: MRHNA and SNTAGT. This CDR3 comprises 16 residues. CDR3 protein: CASSPQTVSGANVLTF. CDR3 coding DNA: TGTGCCAGCAGTCCGCAAACGGTTTCTGGGGCCAACGTCCTGACTTTC.